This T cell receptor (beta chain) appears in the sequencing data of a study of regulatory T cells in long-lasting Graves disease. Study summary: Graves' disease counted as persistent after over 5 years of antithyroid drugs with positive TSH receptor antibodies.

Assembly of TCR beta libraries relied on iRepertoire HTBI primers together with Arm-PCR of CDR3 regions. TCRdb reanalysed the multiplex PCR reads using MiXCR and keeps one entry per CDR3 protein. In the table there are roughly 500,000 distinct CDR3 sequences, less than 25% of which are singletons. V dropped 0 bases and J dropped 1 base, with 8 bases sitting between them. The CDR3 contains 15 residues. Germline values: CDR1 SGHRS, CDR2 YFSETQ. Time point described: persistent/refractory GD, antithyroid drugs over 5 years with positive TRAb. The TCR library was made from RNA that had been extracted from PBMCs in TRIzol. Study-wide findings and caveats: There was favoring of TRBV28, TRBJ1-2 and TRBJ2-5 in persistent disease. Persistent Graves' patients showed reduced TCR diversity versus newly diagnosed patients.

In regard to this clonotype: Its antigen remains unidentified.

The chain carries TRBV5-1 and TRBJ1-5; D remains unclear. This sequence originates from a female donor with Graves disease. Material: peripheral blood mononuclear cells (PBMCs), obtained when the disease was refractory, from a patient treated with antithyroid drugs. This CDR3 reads CASSLGEMSNQPQHF. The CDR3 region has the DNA TGCGCCAGCAGCTTGGGCGAGATGAGCAATCAGCCCCAGCATTTT.